One T cell receptor beta chain is described in this entry. The antigen this receptor binds is unknown. The input lacks base qualities; no much larger clone sits a single base away. In total, about 650 healthy bone marrow donors made up the cohort. At the time of sampling, every cohort member was nominally healthy, though immune exposures that went unrecorded were likely present. The donor was CMV seronegative and belonged to the group of more than 300 seronegative cohort members. Every donor gave a peripheral blood sample, and the peripheral blood mononuclear cells from that sample were used for TCR beta sequencing. The Qiagen DNeasy Blood Extraction Kit was used to extract genomic DNA from the blood cell samples. This entry comes from a study of cytomegalovirus exposure and HLA in healthy donors (TCRdb year 2017). For context, the study as a whole: In an earlier analysis of roughly 500 of the donors, approximately 260 Gb of sequence data and just under 120 million unique TCR beta sequences from 180 million or so T cells were reported. An early release covering 550 to 700 HLA-typed donors comprised 250 to 350 gigabases of sequencing data and around 85 million unique TCR sequences. Of the roughly 400 genotyped donors, about 80% fell in the genetic ancestry cluster associated with self-reported Caucasian donors. The study aimed to test whether cataloging public T cell receptors could reveal signatures of past pathogen exposure. The T cell repertoires of 550 to 850 subjects were profiled by immunosequencing and related to cytomegalovirus serostatus. Besides the first cohort of 666 subjects, a separate validation cohort made up of 120 different subjects was used. High-throughput TCR immunosequencing, statistical association of individual TCRs with disease status, and machine learning were combined to predict cytomegalovirus infection status. In a later analysis, previously published TCR beta repertoires from several hundred donors were re-analyzed and high-resolution HLA genotyping was added so that TCR occurrence patterns could be studied. The later analysis used no new phenotypic data to find candidate immune exposures, relying instead on TCR beta sequences and their occurrence across donors. An earlier analysis of some 600 of the donors applied high-throughput TCR beta sequencing to assess whether each TCR beta V gene segment acted as functional or pseudogenic. Donor age, sex, ethnicity and CMV serostatus were collected together with the repertoire data. In a later genetic analysis, genome-wide SNP genotypes for about three fifths of the roughly 670 donors were used, and that subset was treated as a discovery cohort. Every repertoire in the discovery cohort had been generated on one and the same sequencing platform. Both class I and class II loci were covered by HLA typing, at four-digit resolution. Typing coverage varied by locus: roughly 629-640 donors for A, B, C, DRB1 and DQB1; approximately 520 for DQA1; approximately 610 for DPA1; approximately 450 for DPB1. Several DR-DQ haplotypes were treated as single units for association and clustering because of strong linkage in the cohort. Among about 400 genotyped donors of the cohort, an average of around 250,000 unique TCR beta nucleotide sequences was sequenced per donor, of which about 19% were non-productive.

The library was produced with the immunoSEQ multiplex PCR assay. The multiplex PCR relied on a mix of 60 forward primers for TCR Vbeta segments and 13 reverse primers for TCR Jbeta segments. The CDR3 region of rearranged TCR beta genes was amplified from genomic DNA with a multiplex PCR assay. Amplified TCR beta libraries were sequenced as 87-base-pair reads on the Illumina HiSeq System. Turning to the authors' computational methods: A later analysis counted 65 million to 90 million unique TCR beta chains across the approximately 700 repertoires, and 9 million to 14 million of these chains were shared by at least two donors. To remove PCR and sequencing errors, raw reads were error-corrected and collapsed into unique sequences using a nearest-neighbor algorithm that merged closely related sequences. V, D and J gene segments were assigned by aligning CDR3 sequences to IMGT reference sequences. For a sequence to be retained, a match of at least six nucleotides was required to both a V gene segment and a J gene segment. Rearrangements were called productive when the CDR3 lacked stop codons and stayed in frame with V and J; all others were non-productive. Following IMGT convention, CDR3 was defined as the stretch from the second conserved V-encoded cysteine to the conserved J-encoded phenylalanine. The earlier analysis of about 590 of the donors excluded sequences that lacked an unambiguous match to a single V gene segment. An earlier analysis of 587 of the donors called V segments functional above 56.7% productive rearrangements and segregating when the between-donor standard deviation exceeded 5%. To diagnose cytomegalovirus status from the catalog of TCR beta chain sequences, a statistical classification framework was built. A later analysis assigned V and J genes by comparing TCR nucleotide sequences with IMGT/GENE-DB human TR gene sequences. In a later analysis, CDR3 sequences and most-parsimonious VDJ recombination scenarios were assigned using the TCRdist pipeline. In a later analysis, every TCR beta chain was defined by the combination of its CDR3 amino acid sequence and its V-gene family, and reads without a unique V-gene family were dropped. As a way to deal with suspected cross-contamination and a sequencing artifact, a later analysis dropped hundreds of nucleotide sequences that were highly shared and had low generation probability. A later analysis calculated a clonal expansion index for each public chain from normalized within-repertoire ranks of inferred template counts. In a later analysis, generation probabilities were computed using a VDJ recombination model fitted to out-of-frame rearrangements, and the results were checked against IGoR. Hypergeometric tests were used in a later analysis to score TCR-TCR, TCR-HLA and TCR-CMV co-occurrence, with a repertoire-size bias correction applied to the TCR pairs. In a later analysis, false discovery rates were estimated by permuting HLA or CMV assignments 20 times. In a later analysis, co-occurring TCRs were grouped using DBSCAN, with TCRdist sequence similarity added in when clustering inside HLA-allele-positive subsets. Repertoires with fewer than 30,000 or more than 120,000 public chains were left out of co-occurrence clustering, as were about 5 repertoires with anomalous nucleotide sharing. Here the immuneACCESS table is served through TCRdb, limited to in-frame sequences with V and J called. Missing clones are a known gap in these copies; in checked studies unresolved V genes cover under half, and the rest lacks a known reason. D and trimming were read from the DNA, whereas the V and J calls and clone size are those reported in that table. Present in this sample are approximately 89,000 clones, around four fifths of which were seen just once. The ten largest clones take up about 1.4% of the sample.

For this chain, trimming is 5 bases at the V end and 4 bases at the J end, and the number of junction bases without a gene match is 12. The CDR3 runs 16 residues from the cysteine to the phenylalanine. Only the CDR3 region is kept as DNA, spanning 48 bases read in frame from base 1. Based on the germline V gene, the CDR1 and CDR2 sequences are MDHEN and SYDVKM. Here is what the overall study found, with its caveats: A later genetic analysis reported fewer N-insertions in productive TCRs among donors in an Asian-associated ancestry cluster than the 666-donor mean. Only TCR beta chains were sequenced in this cohort, and the absence of alpha or paired-chain data limited detectable features. According to a later analysis, TCR association rates differed among HLA loci, with DRB1 alleles showing the most associated TCRs and HLA-C alleles showing the fewest. The only immune exposure information available for the cohort was CMV serostatus. Over 15 rarely observed V segments, including chromosome 9 orphons, were excluded from the earlier analysis of just under 600 of the donors because counts were too low. In the study, approximately 160 TCR beta chains were listed as associated with cytomegalovirus. Because HLA typing was unavailable for some donors at each locus, only the typed subset was used in association tests. Most TCR sequences were seen in very few donors, while some public TCRs were found in many individuals. Specific HLA alleles were associated with 16,951 TCR beta sequences at a false discovery rate of 0.05 in a later analysis. Linkage disequilibrium might explain the correlated functional status among segregating V segments, but an unknown experimental factor could not be ruled out. A further reported finding was that TCR beta sequences accurately predicted the HLA-A and HLA-B alleles for most subjects in the first cohort. In a later analysis, most CMV-associated TCR beta chains were found to appear HLA-restricted, with HLA associations seemingly driven largely by CMV exposure. An earlier analysis of some 560 of the donors showed that most TCR beta V segments appeared in productive rearrangements either about 87% or about 30% of the time, which broadly matched IMGT annotations. A later analysis found that HLA-associated TCR beta chains were more clonally expanded and had lower generation probabilities than equally common non-associated chains. In a later analysis, several top co-occurrence clusters were reported to appear linked to parvovirus B19, influenza, CMV and Epstein-Barr virus. Cytomegalovirus status was reported to be diagnosed by the classifier with high specificity and sensitivity in both the original and validation cohorts. The 87-base-pair reads could not distinguish some IMGT-functional V segments, including TRBV6-2 and TRBV6-3, so those segments were excluded. Strong co-occurrence of HLA alleles, especially DR and DQ, made assigning TCR associations to individual alleles difficult. In a later genetic analysis, a missense DCLRE1C variant was associated with V-gene and J-gene trimming of TCR beta chains, and the association was replicated in an independent cohort. Roughly uniform sequencing depth across donors was assumed in presence/absence analyses, although this assumption may not hold. A group of highly shared sequence variants was considered likely to be a technical artifact of the sequencing pipeline. The authors suggested that the approach could potentially be generalized to other disease states and immunological phenotypes. Three of the identified cytomegalovirus-associated TCR beta chains were confirmed in vitro to be specific for cytomegalovirus antigens.

The chain was built from TRBV28 and TRBJ1-2; the central 8 bases match TRBD1. The sequenced material came from PBMCs. The sequence was obtained from a male donor in good health and CMV-seronegative. This receptor has the CDR3 CASSDGFSGTGYGYTF. In nucleotide form, the sequence is TGTGCCAGCAGTGACGGATTCTCCGGGACAGGCTATGGCTACACCTTC.